These 2 T cell receptor beta chains were all obtained from the same sample, sequenced in a study of shared clonotypes between healthy human individuals. Clones were sequenced by immunoSEQ multiplex PCR, and TCRdb holds only the in-frame ones, with some missing. The sample contains over a million clones, approximately 80% of which appear only once. The sequenced sample consisted of memory CD4+ T cells from PBMCs. Subset here: CD45RA-negative fraction. Receptors originate from a man younger than 35 in good health. Some clones in this sample may be carry-over from other donors' samples.

The chain has TRBV5-4 and TRBJ2-7; 12 nucleotides line up with TRBD2. J was trimmed by 5 bases and V by 3 bases; bases with no gene match: 12. The CDR3 is 17 amino acids. The V gene's germline CDR1 is SGHNT and CDR2 YYREEE (reference sequence). The CDR3 protein is CASSSRTSGTARNEQYF. CDR3 sequence (DNA): TGTGCCAGCAGCTCCCGGACTAGCGGGACCGCCCGAAACGAGCAGTACTTC.

The CDR3 nucleotides are TGTGCCAGCAGCGCCCCGGGACTGGCCCGAGATACGCAGTATTTT. This codes for CASSAPGLARDTQYF. V usage is TRBV11-2 and J usage is TRBJ2-3; D might be TRBD2 (6 bases). The V end lost 5 bases, the J end lost 5 bases, and 17 bases lay between the germline ends. The CDR3 extends over 15 amino acids. The germline V gene encodes CDR1 SGHAT and CDR2 FQNNGV.